This T cell receptor (beta chain) was sequenced for a study of T cells in Graves' hyperthyroidism and ophthalmopathy. Looking at the study overall: Before treatment of any kind, peripheral blood was taken at initial diagnosis.

Absence of ophthalmopathy progression within 18 months defined stable Graves' hyperthyroidism. The study excluded patients with uncontrolled infection, other autoimmune disease, pregnancy or lactation. Between the trimmed V and J ends, which lost 2 bases and 0 bases, there was a span of 17 bases. CDR3 size: 18 residues. Germline lookup yields CDR1 MNHEY and CDR2 SMNVEV (reference sequence). Findings and limits, study-wide: From stable hyperthyroidism, ophthalmopathy was separated by a 13 V-J model.

RNA transcripts provided the source from which TCR beta CDR3 regions were amplified. An initial round of RT-PCR targeting the TCR CDR3 relied on the HTBI primer set. TCRdb used MiXCR to reprocess the multiplex PCR reads, holding one entry per CDR3 protein. Of approximately 410,000 distinct CDR3 sequences listed, roughly 13% are singletons. Remarks on this clonotype: Its antigen is currently unknown.

The chain uses TRBV27 and TRBJ2-1, with a possible D match to TRBD1 (5 bases). Specimen: blood. The origin of this receptor is a woman under 30 with Graves' hyperthyroidism. The CDR3 spells CASSLGTFRQSSYNEQFF. The CDR3, as DNA: TGTGCCAGCAGTTTAGGCACCTTCAGACAGAGCTCCTACAATGAGCAGTTCTTC.